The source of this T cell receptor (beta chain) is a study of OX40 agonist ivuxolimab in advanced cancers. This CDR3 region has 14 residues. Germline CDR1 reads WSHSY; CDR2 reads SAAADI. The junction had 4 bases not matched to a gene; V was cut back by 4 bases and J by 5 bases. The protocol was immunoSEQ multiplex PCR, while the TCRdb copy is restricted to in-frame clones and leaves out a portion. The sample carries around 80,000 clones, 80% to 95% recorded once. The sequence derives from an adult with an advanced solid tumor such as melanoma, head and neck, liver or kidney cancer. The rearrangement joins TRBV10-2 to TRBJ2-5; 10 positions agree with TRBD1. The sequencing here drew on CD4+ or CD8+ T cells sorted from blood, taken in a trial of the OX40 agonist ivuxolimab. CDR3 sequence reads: CASSVGTGVETQYF. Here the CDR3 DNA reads TGCGCCAGCAGTGTCGGGACAGGGGTGGAGACCCAGTACTTC.